A selection of T cell receptor beta chains follows, all from one sample in a study of blood T cell repertoires in COVID-19. Sequencing was performed with immunoSEQ multiplex PCR; in TCRdb, only in-frame clones are kept and a portion is missing. The repertoire holds about 150,000 clones, with 80% to 85% as singletons. Input material: PBMCs or T cells enriched from blood (not recorded which). The receptors stem from a man between 65 and 79 years old who had been exposed to COVID-19. Both conserved end residues are part of each CDR3. A D gene is named only where the DNA matches it firmly. Not all rows give a size; the values are once, few, many and, for expanded clones, a class.

D gene	V gene	J gene	clone size	CDR3 protein	CDR3 DNA
.	TRBV3-1/TRBV3-2	TRBJ2-3	.	CASSQGYTDTQYF	TGTGCCAGCAGCCAAGGTTATACAGATACGCAGTATTTT
.	TRBV7-8	TRBJ2-5	.	CASSLSRGETQYF	TGTGCCAGCAGCTTGAGCAGAGGAGAGACCCAGTACTTC
TRBD2	TRBV4-2	TRBJ2-7	.	CASSQDMASGAYEQYF	TGTGCCAGCAGCCAAGATATGGCTAGCGGAGCCTACGAGCAGTACTTC
TRBD2	TRBV11-2	TRBJ2-3	.	CASSLAGVLAGGQKDTQYF	TGTGCCAGCAGCTTAGCGGGCGTTCTAGCGGGGGGGCAGAAAGATACGCAGTATTTT
.	TRBV19	TRBJ2-2	once	CASSMIGRANTGELFF	TGTGCCAGTAGTATGATAGGCAGGGCGAACACCGGGGAGCTGTTTTTT
.	TRBV24-1	TRBJ2-3	once	CATSDLAGSSTDTQYF	TGTGCCACCAGTGATTTGGCAGGGTCTAGCACAGATACGCAGTATTTT
.	TRBV12-3/TRBV12-4	TRBJ2-1	.	CASSFGAIFEQFF	TGTGCCAGCAGTTTTGGGGCTATCTTCGAGCAGTTCTTC
.	TRBV12-3/TRBV12-4	TRBJ1-6	.	CASSFRENSPLHF	TGTGCCAGCAGTTTTCGGGAAAATTCACCCCTCCACTTT
TRBD2	TRBV28	TRBJ2-2	.	CASSSGTSGRTGELFF	TGTGCCAGCAGTAGTGGGACTAGCGGGAGGACCGGGGAGCTGTTTTTT
.	TRBV7-2	TRBJ2-6	.	CASSLAALPGGANVLTF	TGTGCCAGCAGCTTAGCCGCACTGCCAGGGGGGGCCAACGTCCTGACTTTC
.	TRBV5-1	TRBJ2-1	once	CASSLSVADYNEQFF	TGCGCCAGCAGCTTGTCGGTAGCGGACTACAATGAGCAGTTCTTC
.	TRBV11-3	TRBJ2-2	.	CASSPAAVTGELFF	TGTGCCAGCAGCCCGGCGGCGGTTACCGGGGAGCTGTTTTTT
TRBD1	TRBV18	TRBJ2-7	.	CASSPKDRGEQYF	TGTGCCAGCTCACCGAAGGACAGGGGCGAGCAGTACTTC
TRBD1	TRBV19	TRBJ1-6	.	CASSPKDRDHSPLHF	TGTGCCAGTAGTCCGAAGGACAGGGACCATTCACCCCTCCACTTT
TRBD1	TRBV15	TRBJ1-4	.	CATSRLTGGPEEKLFF	TGTGCCACCAGCAGGCTGACAGGGGGTCCGGAAGAAAAACTGTTTTTT
.	TRBV5-1	TRBJ1-6	.	CASSLSENSPLHF	TGCGCCAGCAGCTTATCGGAGAATTCACCCCTCCACTTT
.	TRBV28	TRBJ1-2	.	CASSLQRRGYTF	TGTGCCAGCAGTTTACAACGGCGGGGCTACACCTTC
TRBD1	TRBV28	TRBJ1-2	.	CASSLRGTGGGYTF	TGTGCCAGCAGTTTAAGGGGGACAGGGGGCGGCTACACCTTC
.	TRBV30	TRBJ1-2	.	CAWSGGYGYTF	TGTGCCTGGAGTGGAGGCTATGGCTACACCTTC
.	TRBV5-4	TRBJ2-7	.	CASSLPQNYEQYF	TGTGCCAGCAGCTTGCCCCAGAACTACGAGCAGTACTTC
TRBD2	TRBV4-1	TRBJ2-3	.	CASTRQGTSGFTDTQYF	TGCGCCAGCACTCGACAAGGGACTAGCGGATTCACAGATACGCAGTATTTT
.	TRBV18	TRBJ2-7	.	CASSPLAGQNSYEQYF	TGTGCCAGCTCACCACTCGCGGGACAGAATTCCTACGAGCAGTACTTC
.	TRBV5-1	TRBJ1-3	.	CASSPGEAGNTIYF	TGCGCCAGCAGCCCAGGGGAAGCTGGAAACACCATATATTTT
TRBD2	TRBV6-2/TRBV6-3	TRBJ2-3	.	CASSRLAGFTDTQYF	TGTGCCAGCAGTCGACTAGCGGGGTTCACAGATACGCAGTATTTT
.	TRBV19	TRBJ1-1	.	CASSFGRGDPNTEAFF	TGTGCCAGTAGCTTCGGCCGCGGGGACCCGAACACTGAAGCTTTCTTT